This TCR beta chain derives from a study of CD8 T cells in ankylosing spondylitis. Findings and limits, study-wide: Disease-linked clones reportedly concentrated significantly in matched ankylosing spondylitis synovial fluid. Roughly 8 highly homologous variants made up a TCR beta motif, and this motif appeared characteristic of ankylosing spondylitis blood.

V lost 1 base to trimming and J lost 4 bases, with 7 bases between them. Germline loops: CDR1 SGHTA, CDR2 FQGNSA. The CDR3 is 14 residues long. This clonotype came up a few times. Its target is not known. TCRdb re-analysed the 5' RACE reads in MiXCR, keeping a single row per CDR3 protein. Of around 770,000 distinct CDR3 sequences listed, approximately 10% are singletons. The sequenced material came from blood, either unsorted or a sorted T cell fraction (not recorded which). The clonotype originates from a male donor with ankylosing spondylitis. The chain carries TRBV7-2 and TRBJ2-2; the D is unclear. In nucleotides, the CDR3 is TGTGCCAGCAGCTTAGTTGTAGTCACCGGGGAGCTGTTTTTT. Encoded protein: CASSLVVVTGELFF.